This TCR beta chain was recorded in a study of cytomegalovirus exposure and HLA in healthy donors. The overall study: From HLA-typed donors, an early data release held approximately 85 million unique TCRs. Overall study findings and caveats: Relative to the approximately 680-donor mean, N-insertions were reportedly fewer in an Asian-associated ancestry cluster in a later analysis. Several top significant clusters appeared, in a later analysis, to be linked to common viral pathogens. TCR beta V- and J-gene trimming was later associated with a missense DCLRE1C variant.

Trimming took 4 bases from V and 4 from J, leaving 21 bases between them. Germline CDR1 SGHDT, CDR2 YYEEEE. The CDR3 totals 17 residues. On this clone itself: The antigen is undetermined.

The PCR contained 60 Vbeta and 13 Jbeta primers. Some clones are missing from TCRdb's copy, which holds only in-frame ones; the method was immunoSEQ multiplex PCR. The profile covers around 120,000 clones, with around 71% appearing a single time and approximately 2.6% taken by the ten largest. The chain carries TRBV5-6 and TRBJ1-3; maybe TRBD1 (6 bases). The sample consisted of PBMCs. The origin of this receptor is an older woman in good health and CMV-seropositive. The CDR3 DNA is TGTGCCAGCAGCCCCCCTGCGGGGGGCGCGACAGGAAACACCATATATTTT. Encoded protein: CASSPPAGGATGNTIYF.